A selection of T cell receptor beta chains follows, all from one sample in a study of cytomegalovirus exposure and HLA in healthy donors. Method: immunoSEQ multiplex PCR; TCRdb's copy keeps in-frame clones and lacks some. There are 160,000 or so clones in the sample; around 82% occur only once, and under 8% lies in the top ten. Sample: PBMCs. These receptors all come from a woman between 50 and 59 years old in good health and CMV-seropositive. Both conserved end residues are part of each CDR3. D genes are given only for firm matches. The listing skips clone size in some rows; elsewhere it reads once, few, many or a size class.

clone_size,v_call,j_call,d_call,cdr3_length,cdr3_nt,cdr3_aa
NA,TRBV6-5,TRBJ1-1,NA,14,TGTGCCAGCAGCAGGGGAGGGATGAACACTGAAGCTTTCTTT,CASSRGGMNTEAFF
NA,TRBV18,TRBJ2-7,NA,18,TGTGCCAGCTCACCACTTTACTCCCCGGCAGGGGATATCAACGAGCAGTACTTC,CASSPLYSPAGDINEQYF
few,TRBV4-3,TRBJ2-1,TRBD1,13,TGCGCCAGCAGCCAGTACAGGGGAACTGAGCAGTTCTTC,CASSQYRGTEQFF
once,TRBV28,TRBJ2-7,TRBD2,13,TGTGCCAGCAGTACGGGGGGTTCCTACGAGCAGTACTTC,CASSTGGSYEQYF
NA,TRBV10-1,TRBJ2-3,TRBD2,14,TGCGCCAGCAGCGATACTAGCGGGGAGGGTACGCAGTATTTT,CASSDTSGEGTQYF
NA,TRBV4-3,TRBJ2-4,NA,15,TGCGCCAGCAGCCAAGAGAATTCAGGGTGGGACATTCAGTACTTC,CASSQENSGWDIQYF
NA,TRBV2,TRBJ2-7,TRBD2,15,TGTGCCAGCAGTGAAGAACGGGGGGGCCTCTACGAGCAGTACTTC,CASSEERGGLYEQYF
NA,TRBV7-8,TRBJ1-4,NA,15,TGTGCCAGCAGCCCACAGGGCCAAACTAATGAAAAACTGTTTTTT,CASSPQGQTNEKLFF
NA,TRBV7-6,TRBJ2-4,TRBD1,15,TGTGCCAGCAGTCACGACAGGGAGGCCAAAAACATTCAGTACTTC,CASSHDREAKNIQYF
NA,TRBV4-1,TRBJ2-3,NA,14,TGCGCCAGCAGCCAAGATCAAGGGAGGGATACGCAGTATTTT,CASSQDQGRDTQYF
NA,TRBV5-6,TRBJ1-4,TRBD1,16,TGTGCCAGCAGCTTGGTCGGCGGGACAGGGGATGAAAAACTGTTTTTT,CASSLVGGTGDEKLFF
NA,TRBV7-2,TRBJ2-1,TRBD2,16,TGTGCCAGCATCGATCCCAGCGGGGGGGTTTACAATGAGCAGTTCTTC,CASIDPSGGVYNEQFF
once,TRBV7-9,TRBJ2-7,TRBD1,14,TGTGCCAGCAGCTTAGAGGGACAGGGGGGCGAGCAGTACTTC,CASSLEGQGGEQYF
NA,TRBV27,TRBJ1-5,NA,13,TGTGCCAGCAGCCCCCTGGGACTTCAGCCCCAGCATTTT,CASSPLGLQPQHF
once,TRBV7-9,TRBJ2-7,TRBD1,17,TGTGCCAGCAGCCCCCTAGGCTTCGGGACAGCCTCCTACGAGCAGTACTTC,CASSPLGFGTASYEQYF
NA,TRBV4-3,TRBJ2-6,NA,17,TGCGCCAGCAGCCCTCAATACAGGGCTTCTGGGGCCAACGTCCTGACTTTC,CASSPQYRASGANVLTF
NA,TRBV6-4,TRBJ1-2,TRBD1,14,TGTGCCAGCAGTGAATTCGCCGGGACAGGGATCTACACCTTC,CASSEFAGTGIYTF
NA,TRBV7-8,TRBJ1-3,TRBD1,15,TGTGCCAGCAGCTGGACAGGGAGGTCTGGAAACACCATATATTTT,CASSWTGRSGNTIYF
NA,TRBV19,TRBJ1-1,NA,14,TGTGCCACCCGGCCGGGACAACTGAACACTGAAGCTTTCTTT,CATRPGQLNTEAFF
NA,TRBV13,TRBJ2-7,TRBD1,18,TGTGCCAGCAGCCCCGGGACAGGGGGCGACTCGCCTGGTTTCGAGCAGTACTTC,CASSPGTGGDSPGFEQYF
NA,TRBV4-3,TRBJ2-3,NA,15,TGCGCCAGCAGCCAAGATACAGGGACCACAGATACGCAGTATTTT,CASSQDTGTTDTQYF
NA,TRBV5-6,TRBJ1-2,NA,12,TGTGCCAGCAGTTCCTCTGACTATGGCTACACCTTC,CASSSSDYGYTF